Listed below are T cell receptor beta chains from one sample, sequenced in a study of chemoradiotherapy in HPV16-positive cancers. The method was immunoSEQ multiplex PCR; TCRdb's version includes in-frame clones alone and lacks a portion of them. The sample holds 8,000 to 9,000 clones; 75% are singletons and the top ten take about 8.5%. Sampling was done from a patient who underwent chemoradiotherapy. The receptors here all came from a human donor with HPV-associated anogenital cancer. Each CDR3 is given with its conserved first and last residue. The D gene is left open where the match is weak. Size values are once, few and many counts, or a class for expanded clones, and some rows have none.

D gene: .; clone size: .; V gene: TRBV29-1; J gene: TRBJ1-4; CDR3 DNA: TGCAGCGTGGGGGGGGGTTATGAAAAACTGTTTTTT; CDR3 protein: CSVGGGYEKLFF
D gene: .; clone size: .; V gene: TRBV1; J gene: TRBJ2-7; CDR3 DNA: TGCACCAGCAGCCGGGAGACTAGCGGGAAGCCCTACGAGCAGTACTTC; CDR3 protein: CTSSRETSGKPYEQYF
D gene: .; clone size: .; V gene: TRBV6-1; J gene: TRBJ1-6; CDR3 DNA: TGTGCCAGCAGTGAACTGGGACCCCTCCACTTT; CDR3 protein: CASSELGPLHF
D gene: TRBD1; clone size: .; V gene: TRBV19; J gene: TRBJ2-7; CDR3 DNA: TGTGCCAGTAGTGGGGACAGGGTCCACGAGCAGTACTTC; CDR3 protein: CASSGDRVHEQYF
D gene: .; clone size: .; V gene: TRBV6-6; J gene: TRBJ2-1; CDR3 DNA: TGTGCCAGCAGACCGCCCGCCTCCAATGAGCAGTTCTTC; CDR3 protein: CASRPPASNEQFF
D gene: .; clone size: .; V gene: TRBV4-3; J gene: TRBJ2-3; CDR3 DNA: TGCGCCAGCAGCCAAGAAAGCGGGCATAGCACAGATACGCAGTATTTT; CDR3 protein: CASSQESGHSTDTQYF
D gene: TRBD1; clone size: .; V gene: TRBV5-5; J gene: TRBJ1-2; CDR3 DNA: TGTGCCTCCCGAGGGGGCCCTAACTATGGCTACACCTTC; CDR3 protein: CASRGGPNYGYTF
D gene: .; clone size: .; V gene: TRBV7-2; J gene: TRBJ2-5; CDR3 DNA: TGTGCCAGCAGCCAAGGTGGAGGGTCGGAGACCCAGTACTTC; CDR3 protein: CASSQGGGSETQYF
D gene: TRBD2; clone size: .; V gene: TRBV5-6; J gene: TRBJ2-3; CDR3 DNA: TGTGCCAGCAGCTTGTGGGGTAGCGGGACGAGCACAGATACGCAGTATTTT; CDR3 protein: CASSLWGSGTSTDTQYF
D gene: .; clone size: .; V gene: TRBV2; J gene: TRBJ2-5; CDR3 DNA: TGTGCCAGCAGTGGGGACCAGGGTCAAGAGACCCAGTACTTC; CDR3 protein: CASSGDQGQETQYF
D gene: TRBD1; clone size: .; V gene: TRBV18; J gene: TRBJ2-7; CDR3 DNA: TGTGCCAGCTCAACCGGGACAGGGGAACTCTACGAGCAGTACTTC; CDR3 protein: CASSTGTGELYEQYF
D gene: TRBD1; clone size: .; V gene: TRBV6-6; J gene: TRBJ1-6; CDR3 DNA: TGTGCCAGCAGGCACCGGGACAGCTATTCACCCCTCCACTTT; CDR3 protein: CASRHRDSYSPLHF
D gene: .; clone size: .; V gene: TRBV2; J gene: TRBJ1-6; CDR3 DNA: TGTGCCAGCAGTGAAGTGCGGGAGAAAAATTCACCCCTCCACTTT; CDR3 protein: CASSEVREKNSPLHF
D gene: .; clone size: .; V gene: TRBV6-1; J gene: TRBJ1-2; CDR3 DNA: TGTGCCAGCCCGGGACGGTCTCTTGCGGGCCCCTTCTTC; CDR3 protein: CASPGRSLAGPFF
D gene: .; clone size: .; V gene: TRBV6-1; J gene: TRBJ2-3; CDR3 DNA: TGTGCCAGCACAGACTATATAAATACGCAGTATTTT; CDR3 protein: CASTDYINTQYF
D gene: .; clone size: .; V gene: TRBV27; J gene: TRBJ2-2; CDR3 DNA: TGTGCCAGCAGCCCCTTTCGGACAGCGGGAAACACCGGGGAGCTGTTTTTT; CDR3 protein: CASSPFRTAGNTGELFF
D gene: .; clone size: .; V gene: TRBV6-1; J gene: TRBJ1-1; CDR3 DNA: TGTGCCAGCAGTTCCCAGAGGGGGGGGGCGACCGCTTTCTTT; CDR3 protein: CASSSQRGGATAFF
D gene: TRBD2; clone size: .; V gene: TRBV28; J gene: TRBJ2-1; CDR3 DNA: TGTGCCAGCAGTTTATATGGGACTAGCGGGAGCAATGAGCAGTTCTTC; CDR3 protein: CASSLYGTSGSNEQFF
D gene: .; clone size: .; V gene: TRBV6-1; J gene: TRBJ1-3; CDR3 DNA: TGTGCCAGCAGTGCGGCTCTCAGCTCTGGAAACACCATATATTTT; CDR3 protein: CASSAALSSGNTIYF
D gene: TRBD1; clone size: few; V gene: TRBV4-3; J gene: TRBJ1-2; CDR3 DNA: TGCGCCAGCAGCCAGGACCCGACAGGGGACGGCTATGGCTACACCTTC; CDR3 protein: CASSQDPTGDGYGYTF
D gene: TRBD1; clone size: .; V gene: TRBV5-1; J gene: TRBJ1-2; CDR3 DNA: TGCGCCAGCAGCCTGGGGCAGGGGGGTTACGGCTACACCTTC; CDR3 protein: CASSLGQGGYGYTF
D gene: TRBD1; clone size: .; V gene: TRBV6-5; J gene: TRBJ2-3; CDR3 DNA: TGTGCCAGCAGTTATAACAGGGGATTTGGCACAGATACGCAGTATTTT; CDR3 protein: CASSYNRGFGTDTQYF
D gene: .; clone size: .; V gene: TRBV5-1; J gene: TRBJ1-1; CDR3 DNA: TGCGCCAGCAGCTTGGTAGGTACAGCATGGGGACGGGGGAATGAAGCTTTCTTT; CDR3 protein: CASSLVGTAWGRGNEAFF
D gene: TRBD2; clone size: .; V gene: TRBV14; J gene: TRBJ2-7; CDR3 DNA: TGTGCCAGCAGCCCCCCGGGGGGGGAGGCCTACGAGCAGTACTTC; CDR3 protein: CASSPPGGEAYEQYF
D gene: .; clone size: once; V gene: TRBV27; J gene: TRBJ1-1; CDR3 DNA: TGTGCCAGCAGTGATGACAGCTCCACTGAAGCTTTCTTT; CDR3 protein: CASSDDSSTEAFF
D gene: TRBD1; clone size: .; V gene: TRBV19; J gene: TRBJ2-2; CDR3 DNA: TGTGCCAGTGGACAGGGGGAGGGTACCGGGGAGCTGTTTTTT; CDR3 protein: CASGQGEGTGELFF
D gene: .; clone size: few; V gene: TRBV2; J gene: TRBJ1-4; CDR3 DNA: TGTGCCAGCAGGTCCTCCGGTGCTAATGAAAAACTGTTTTTT; CDR3 protein: CASRSSGANEKLFF
D gene: .; clone size: .; V gene: TRBV6-1; J gene: TRBJ2-7; CDR3 DNA: TGTGCCAGCAGTGAAGGTCTAGGGTCGCGAGAGCAGTACTTC; CDR3 protein: CASSEGLGSREQYF
D gene: .; clone size: once; V gene: TRBV2; J gene: TRBJ2-7; CDR3 DNA: TGTGCCAGCAGTGCCGGAACAGTCGCCCCTGGCGAGCAGTACTTC; CDR3 protein: CASSAGTVAPGEQYF
D gene: .; clone size: .; V gene: TRBV2; J gene: TRBJ2-7; CDR3 DNA: TGTGCCAGCAAGGGGACCTTCTACGAGCAGTACTTC; CDR3 protein: CASKGTFYEQYF
D gene: TRBD1; clone size: .; V gene: TRBV29-1; J gene: TRBJ1-2; CDR3 DNA: TGCAGCGTTGCAAGGGGAGGGACAGGGGAGGGCGGCTACACCTTC; CDR3 protein: CSVARGGTGEGGYTF
D gene: .; clone size: .; V gene: TRBV7-5; J gene: TRBJ1-2; CDR3 DNA: TGTGTCAGAAGGCAAAACATGAGGGGCTCTTACTCTGGCTACACCTTC; CDR3 protein: CVRRQNMRGSYSGYTF
D gene: .; clone size: .; V gene: TRBV25-1; J gene: TRBJ1-4; CDR3 DNA: TGTGCCAGCAGTTGGGGTCCCCCGGAAGAAAAACTGTTTTTT; CDR3 protein: CASSWGPPEEKLFF
D gene: .; clone size: .; V gene: TRBV18; J gene: TRBJ1-2; CDR3 DNA: TGTGCCAGCTCACCACTTTCAGGGAACTATGGCTACACCTTC; CDR3 protein: CASSPLSGNYGYTF
D gene: .; clone size: once; V gene: TRBV19; J gene: TRBJ1-1; CDR3 DNA: TGTGCCAGTAGCCCTCGGGCGAACACTGAAGCTTTCTTT; CDR3 protein: CASSPRANTEAFF
D gene: TRBD2; clone size: .; V gene: TRBV27; J gene: TRBJ2-5; CDR3 DNA: TGTGCCAGCAGCCTAGGGGCCCTAGCGGGATTAAGAGAGACCCAGTACTTC; CDR3 protein: CASSLGALAGLRETQYF
D gene: .; clone size: .; V gene: TRBV11-3; J gene: TRBJ1-1; CDR3 DNA: TGTGCCAGCAGCGGTCGGGCCATTGAACAGGGTTGGGCTTTCTTT; CDR3 protein: CASSGRAIEQGWAFF
D gene: .; clone size: .; V gene: TRBV27; J gene: TRBJ2-1; CDR3 DNA: TGTGCCAGCACCTTAAGGAGCTCCTACAATGAGCAGTTCTTC; CDR3 protein: CASTLRSSYNEQFF
D gene: TRBD2; clone size: .; V gene: TRBV7-2; J gene: TRBJ2-7; CDR3 DNA: TGTGCCAGCAGCTTGGGACTAGCGGGAGGCTACGAGCAGTACTTC; CDR3 protein: CASSLGLAGGYEQYF
D gene: .; clone size: .; V gene: TRBV29-1; J gene: TRBJ1-1; CDR3 DNA: TGCAGCGTTCTTGGTCAGGGTTATACTGAAGCTTTCTTT; CDR3 protein: CSVLGQGYTEAFF